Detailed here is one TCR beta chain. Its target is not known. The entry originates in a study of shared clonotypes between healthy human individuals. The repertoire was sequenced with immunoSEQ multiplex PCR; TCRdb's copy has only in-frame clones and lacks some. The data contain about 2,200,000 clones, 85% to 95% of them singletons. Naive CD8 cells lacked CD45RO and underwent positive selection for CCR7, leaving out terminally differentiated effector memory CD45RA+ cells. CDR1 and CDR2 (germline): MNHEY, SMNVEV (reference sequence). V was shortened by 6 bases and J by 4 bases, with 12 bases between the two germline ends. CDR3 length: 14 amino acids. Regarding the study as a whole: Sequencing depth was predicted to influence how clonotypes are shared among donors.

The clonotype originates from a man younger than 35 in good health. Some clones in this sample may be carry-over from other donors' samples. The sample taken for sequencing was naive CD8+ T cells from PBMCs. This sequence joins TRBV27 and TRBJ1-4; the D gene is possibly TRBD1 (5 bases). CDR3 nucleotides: TGTGCCAGCAGGGGGACTGCCCTTAATGAAAAACTGTTTTTT. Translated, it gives CASRGTALNEKLFF.